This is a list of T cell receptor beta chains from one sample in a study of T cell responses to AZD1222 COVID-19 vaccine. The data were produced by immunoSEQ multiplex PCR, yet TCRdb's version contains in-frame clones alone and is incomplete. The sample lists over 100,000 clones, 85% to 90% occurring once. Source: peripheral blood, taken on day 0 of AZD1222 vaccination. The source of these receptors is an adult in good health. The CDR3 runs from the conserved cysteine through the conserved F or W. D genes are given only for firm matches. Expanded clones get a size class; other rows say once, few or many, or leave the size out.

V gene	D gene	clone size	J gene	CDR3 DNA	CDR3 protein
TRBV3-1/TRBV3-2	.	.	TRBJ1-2	TGTGCCAGCAGCCAGGACTCAGGGAAGTGGTATGGCTACACCTTC	CASSQDSGKWYGYTF
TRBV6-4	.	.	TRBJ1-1	.	CASSDFVGGGSFF
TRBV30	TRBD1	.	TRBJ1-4	TGTGCCTGGAACGGCCAGGGGGCGACTAATGAAAAACTGTTTTTT	CAWNGQGATNEKLFF
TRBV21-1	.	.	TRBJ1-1	TGTGCCAGCAGCAATACAGGGGTCTACACTGAAGCTTTCTTT	CASSNTGVYTEAFF
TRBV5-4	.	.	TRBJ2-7	TGTGCCAGCAGCTTGTCCCAGGGGCACGAGCAGTACTTC	CASSLSQGHEQYF
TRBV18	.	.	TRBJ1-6	TGTGCCAGCTCACCCCAGGCTCACTCCTATAATTCACCCCTCCACTTT	CASSPQAHSYNSPLHF
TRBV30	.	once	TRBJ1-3	TGTGCCTGGAGCACTGGGGGAAACACCATATATTTT	CAWSTGGNTIYF
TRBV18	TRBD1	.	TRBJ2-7	TGTGCCAGCTCACCACGGCAGGGGGCGGCCGAGCAGTACTTC	CASSPRQGAAEQYF
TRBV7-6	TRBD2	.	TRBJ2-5	TGTGCCAGCAGCTTCGCAGCTGGCGGGGGGTCCACCCAAGAGACCCAGTACTTC	CASSFAAGGGSTQETQYF
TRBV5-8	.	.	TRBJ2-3	TGTGCCAGCAGCTATGGGGTTCCAGATACGCAGTATTTT	CASSYGVPDTQYF
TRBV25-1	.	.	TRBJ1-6	TGTGCCAGCAGTGAAGGGTTCGGGTTGGCTTCACCCCTCCACTTT	CASSEGFGLASPLHF
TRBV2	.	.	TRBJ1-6	TGTGCCAACCGAATGATGAGCTCCTATAATTCACCCCTCCACTTT	CANRMMSSYNSPLHF
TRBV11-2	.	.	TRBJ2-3	TGTGCCAGCAGCTCAAATCTGCGGGGCACAGATACGCAGTATTTT	CASSSNLRGTDTQYF
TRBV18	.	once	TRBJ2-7	TGTGCCAGCTCACAGACCGGCCTCTACGAGCAGTACTTC	CASSQTGLYEQYF
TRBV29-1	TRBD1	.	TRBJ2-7	TGCAGCGTATATGCGAACCGGGACAGGGGGACCAACGAGCAGTACTTC	CSVYANRDRGTNEQYF
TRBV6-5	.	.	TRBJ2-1	TGTGCCAGCAGCCCCCCCCTTGCGGGATACAATGAGCAGTTCTTC	CASSPPLAGYNEQFF
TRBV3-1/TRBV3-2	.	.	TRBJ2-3	TGTGCCAGCAGCCAAGTAGATTGGGGGCCCACAGATACGCAGTATTTT	CASSQVDWGPTDTQYF
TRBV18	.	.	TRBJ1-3	TGTGCCAGCTCTACGCAGGGTGCTGGAAACACCATATATTTT	CASSTQGAGNTIYF
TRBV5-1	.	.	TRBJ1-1	TGCGCCAGCAGCTTGGCGGATATCCCAGGGAACACTGAAGCTTTCTTT	CASSLADIPGNTEAFF
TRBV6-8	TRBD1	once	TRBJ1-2	TGTGCCAGCAATGTAACAGGGGGCACGCATGGCTACACCTTC	CASNVTGGTHGYTF
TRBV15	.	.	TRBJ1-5	TGTGCCACCAGCAGCATGCCGACAGGTAGCAATCAGCCCCAGCATTTT	CATSSMPTGSNQPQHF
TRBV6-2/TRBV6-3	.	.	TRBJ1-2	TGTGCCAGCCGCCTCACTACAGGGTACCCGGGGGATGGCTACACCTTC	CASRLTTGYPGDGYTF
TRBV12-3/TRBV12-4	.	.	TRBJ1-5	TGTGCCAGCAGTTTAAGCCAAAATCAGCCCCAGCATTTT	CASSLSQNQPQHF
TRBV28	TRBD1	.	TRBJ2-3	TGTGCCAGCAACCCGGGACAGATCAGCACAGATACGCAGTATTTT	CASNPGQISTDTQYF
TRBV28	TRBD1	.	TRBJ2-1	TGTGCCAGCACCGGCTTTGAGGGGGCGTTGTACAATGAGCAGTTCTTC	CASTGFEGALYNEQFF
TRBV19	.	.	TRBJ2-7	TGTGCCAGTAGTATAGCACCGCCCTACGAGCAGTACTTC	CASSIAPPYEQYF
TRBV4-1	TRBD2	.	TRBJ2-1	TGCGCCAGCAGATCAAGCGGGAGGGCTAATGAGCAGTTCTTC	CASRSSGRANEQFF
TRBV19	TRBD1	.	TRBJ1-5	TGTGCCAGTAGTATAGTGGGGACAGGTAGCAATCAGCCCCAGCATTTT	CASSIVGTGSNQPQHF
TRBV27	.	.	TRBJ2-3	TGTGCCAGCAGTTTGGCCAGTAGCACAGATACGCAGTATTTT	CASSLASSTDTQYF
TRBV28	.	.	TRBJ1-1	TGTGCCAGCAGCCCTGGGTGGAGGGGCCTGAACACTGAAGCTTTCTTT	CASSPGWRGLNTEAFF
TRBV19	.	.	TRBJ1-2	TGTGCCAGTAGTATTTGGTTATCTGGTCATGTCTATGGCTACACCTTC	CASSIWLSGHVYGYTF
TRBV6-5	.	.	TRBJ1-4	TGTGCCAGCAGGTCTGCATTGACTAATGAAAAACTGTTTTTT	CASRSALTNEKLFF
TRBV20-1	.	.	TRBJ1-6	TGCAGTGCTAGTACAGGGAATGGGATAGTTTCACCCCTCCACTTT	CSASTGNGIVSPLHF
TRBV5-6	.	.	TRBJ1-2	TGTGCCAGCAGCTTAAAAGGGTCCGGAGCTCACGGCTACACCTTC	CASSLKGSGAHGYTF
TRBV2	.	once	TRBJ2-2	TGTGCCAGCACCATCGGGTTCGCGAACACCGGGGAGCTGTTTTTT	CASTIGFANTGELFF
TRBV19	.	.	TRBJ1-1	TGTGCCAGTAGCTACGGGTCTCCGAACACTGAAGCTTTCTTT	CASSYGSPNTEAFF
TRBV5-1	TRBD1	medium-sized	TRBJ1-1	TGCGCCAGCAGCTTGGATCCCAGGGGGCTCGAAGCTTTCTTT	CASSLDPRGLEAFF
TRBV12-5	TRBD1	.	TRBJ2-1	TGTGCTAGTGGTTACTCGGGACAGGGACACTACAATGAGCAGTTCTTC	CASGYSGQGHYNEQFF
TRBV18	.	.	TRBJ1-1	TGTGCCAGCTCACCACCGCGCACTCTGAACACTGAAGCTTTCTTT	CASSPPRTLNTEAFF
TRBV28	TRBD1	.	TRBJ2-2	TGTGCCGGAGGCGGGACCGGGACAGGATTAAACACCGGGGAGCTGTTTTTT	CAGGGTGTGLNTGELFF
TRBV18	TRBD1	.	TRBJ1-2	TGTGCCAGCTCACAACAGGGGAGGTATGGCTACACCTTC	CASSQQGRYGYTF
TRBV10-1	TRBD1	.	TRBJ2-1	TGCGCCAGCAGTGACCCGGGACAGGGGTACAATGAGCAGTTCTTC	CASSDPGQGYNEQFF
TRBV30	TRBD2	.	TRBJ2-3	TGTGCCTGGAGTGTACTAGCGGGGCAAACAGATACGCAGTATTTT	CAWSVLAGQTDTQYF
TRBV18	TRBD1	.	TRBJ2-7	TGTGCCAGCTCATCGCCGGGACAGGGCACCTACGAGCAGTACTTC	CASSSPGQGTYEQYF
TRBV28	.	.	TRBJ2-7	TGTGCCAGCAGTCGGACATACAAGACCTACGAGCAGTACTTC	CASSRTYKTYEQYF
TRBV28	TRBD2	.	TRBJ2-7	TGTGCCAGCAGCCCCAGACTAGCGGGAGCTTTAGAGCAGTACTTC	CASSPRLAGALEQYF
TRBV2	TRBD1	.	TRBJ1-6	TGTGCCACCACAGGGGAAATCAATTCACCCCTCCACTTT	CATTGEINSPLHF
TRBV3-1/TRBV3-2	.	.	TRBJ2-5	TGTGCCAGCAGCCAAGTCGGCTTGGGGGAGACCCAGTACTTC	CASSQVGLGETQYF
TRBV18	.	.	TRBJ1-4	TGTGCCTCACCACCAATAGGCGAACTGTTTTTT	CASPPIGELFF
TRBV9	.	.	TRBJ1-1	TGTGCCAGCAGCGTAGTGGGGTGGTTAGAGGAAGAGGGGGTGATGAACACTGAAGCTTTCTTT	CASSVVGWLEEEGVMNTEAFF
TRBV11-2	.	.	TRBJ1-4	TGTGCCAGCAGGCAGCGGGCAACTAATGAAAAACTGTTTTTT	CASRQRATNEKLFF
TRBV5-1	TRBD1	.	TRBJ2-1	TGCGCCAGCAGTTTCCGGGACAGGGACTACAATGAGCAGTTCTTC	CASSFRDRDYNEQFF
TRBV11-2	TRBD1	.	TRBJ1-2	TGTGCCAGCAGCCGGACAGGGTGGGACTATGGCTACACCTTC	CASSRTGWDYGYTF
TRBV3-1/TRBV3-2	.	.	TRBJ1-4	TGTGCCAGCACCTTGGGGGCGACTAATGAAAAACTGTTTTTT	CASTLGATNEKLFF
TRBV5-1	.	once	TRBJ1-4	TGCGCCAGCAGCTTAAGTGCAACTAATGAAAAACTGTTTTTT	CASSLSATNEKLFF
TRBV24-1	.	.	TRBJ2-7	TGTGCCACCAGTGAATATCAAGGCTACGAGCAGTACTTC	CATSEYQGYEQYF
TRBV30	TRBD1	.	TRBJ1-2	TGTGCCTGGAGTGGGGTAGGGACAGGAACCTCCTATGGCTACACCTTC	CAWSGVGTGTSYGYTF